This T cell receptor (beta chain) was retrieved from a study of shared clonotypes between healthy human individuals. Whole-study context: Ranging from 18 to 49 in age, donors were two women and three men. Study results and limitations: Larger estimated richness was generally seen in naive subsets than in memory subsets.

V gave up 1 base and J gave up 4 bases, with 5 bases separating them. Looked up from germline, CDR1 is SGHRS and CDR2 is YFSETQ. This CDR3 has 13 amino acids. With respect to this clone: Its antigen is unknown.

Deep-level assay runs were performed. The protocol was immunoSEQ multiplex PCR, while the TCRdb copy is restricted to in-frame clones and leaves out a portion. Of about 380,000 clones in the sample, 95% to 97% were seen once. The receptor's source is a young man in good health. The sample comprised memory CD8+ T cells sorted from blood. The subset was: CD45RO+ cells pooled with CCR7-negative TemRA cells. This sequence joins TRBV5-1 and TRBJ2-2; D unclear. The DNA of the CDR3 is TGCGCCAGCAGCTTGTCCCGCACCGGGGAGCTGTTTTTT. Amino acids: CASSLSRTGELFF. Full variable domain (remainder filled in from reference TRBV5-1 and TRBJ2-2): KAGVTQTPRYLIKTRGQQVTLSCSPISGHRSVSWYQQTPGQGLQFLFEYFSETQRNKGNFPGRFSGRQFSNSRSEMNVSTLELGDSALYLCASSLSRTGELFFGEGSRLTVL.